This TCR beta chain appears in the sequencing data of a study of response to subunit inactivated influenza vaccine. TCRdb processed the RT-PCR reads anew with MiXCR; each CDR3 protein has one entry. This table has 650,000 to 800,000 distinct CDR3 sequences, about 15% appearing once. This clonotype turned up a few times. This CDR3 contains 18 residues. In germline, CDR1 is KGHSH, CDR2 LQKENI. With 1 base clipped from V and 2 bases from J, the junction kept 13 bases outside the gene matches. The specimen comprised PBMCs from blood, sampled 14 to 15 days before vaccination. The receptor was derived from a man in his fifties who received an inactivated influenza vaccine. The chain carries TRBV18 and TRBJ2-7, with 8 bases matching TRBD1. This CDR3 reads CASSPQIGRGPVAYEQYF. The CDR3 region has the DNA TGTGCCAGCTCACCACAGATAGGCAGGGGGCCAGTCGCCTACGAGCAGTACTTC.